These T cell receptor beta chains were read from a single sample in a study of response to subunit inactivated influenza vaccine. TCRdb recomputed calls from the RT-PCR reads with MiXCR, one row per CDR3 protein. The sample has roughly 670,000 distinct CDR3 sequences; 12% to 15% are singletons. The sample here was PBMCs from blood, taken less than 15 days before vaccination. The origin of the receptors is a man between 45 and 60 years old who received an inactivated influenza vaccine. Each CDR3 is given without its conserved first and last residue.

j_call v_call cdr3_aa
TRBJ2-1 TRBV5-1 ASSPGLAGERAYNEQF
TRBJ1-5 TRBV7-9 ASSPGQGDQPQH
TRBJ1-5 TRBV27 ASSSLSTGGSDQPQH
TRBJ2-3 TRBV2 ASSEEILTDTQY
TRBJ2-5 TRBV10-3 AISEGMAGSYQETQY
TRBJ1-1 TRBV5-1 ASSLSPGQGRGEAF
TRBJ2-3 TRBV20-1 SARDPGGPIDTQY
TRBJ2-7 TRBV12-3/TRBV12-4 ASSNGAPYEQY
TRBJ2-7 TRBV7-9 ASSLFFYEQY
TRBJ1-2 TRBV5-1 ASSLRDPANYGYT
TRBJ2-3 TRBV4-3 ASSQDLASGSLDTQY
TRBJ2-7 TRBV7-6 ASSYVAGEGYEQY
TRBJ1-2 TRBV7-6 ASSLGPLKGLHGYT
TRBJ2-7 TRBV6-5 ASSYFQGSEQY
TRBJ2-7 TRBV29-1 SAGLAGGYEQY
TRBJ2-2 TRBV14 ASSQYRTSTNTGELF
TRBJ2-3 TRBV10-3 ATTSISDTQY
TRBJ2-7 TRBV7-9 ASSSGQSSYEQY
TRBJ2-1 TRBV4-1 ASSQEDRGNEQF
TRBJ2-7 TRBV28 ASSPSGRGEQY
TRBJ1-2 TRBV14 ASSRSGTGGRGYT
TRBJ1-2 TRBV4-1 ASSQGTLAGGYGYT
TRBJ2-5 TRBV5-1 ASSLASAGGPSRGETQY
TRBJ2-7 TRBV29-1 SVNTPDSGRSEQY
TRBJ2-4 TRBV20-1 CASRLGLAWAKNIQY
TRBJ2-5 TRBV20-1 SASKVGRRLETQY
TRBJ1-5 TRBV20-1 STRVYSNQPQH
TRBJ2-3 TRBV20-1 SAGGTAILNTDTQY
TRBJ2-5 TRBV7-9 ASSSVSAGGLKTQY
TRBJ2-7 TRBV14 ASSRWETEEQY
TRBJ2-5 TRBV7-2 ASSRFMTVQETQY
TRBJ2-1 TRBV6-1 ASSRRGGNEQF
TRBJ2-7 TRBV20-1 SASRTGEVYEQY
TRBJ2-7 TRBV18 ASSPNSGASSYEQY
TRBJ2-7 TRBV15 ATSADYDEQY
TRBJ2-7 TRBV28 ASRIQQFLSPGVRPGEQY
TRBJ2-6 TRBV6-2/TRBV6-3 ASRRTAGANVLT
TRBJ2-5 TRBV2 ASLHPLRDRSLETQY
TRBJ2-1 TRBV20-1 SARVPGGSYNEQF
TRBJ2-2 TRBV4-3 ASSQDRPGSHSGELF
TRBJ2-7 TRBV20-1 SATSGQHSYEQY
TRBJ2-1 TRBV27 ASRGLAGGISYNEQF
TRBJ2-7 TRBV6-5 ASSYGGRASEQY
TRBJ2-7 TRBV29-1 SVGDNLSPYEQY
TRBJ1-2 TRBV6-1 ASRRSTGTAYGYT
TRBJ2-1 TRBV12-3/TRBV12-4 ASRDRQGEQF
TRBJ2-7 TRBV2 ASRPTRQEVSYEQY
TRBJ2-2 TRBV7-2 ASGLQKNTGELF
TRBJ1-3 TRBV5-1 ASSPDTDSSGNTIY
TRBJ2-7 TRBV7-8 ASSLGDRGRYEQY
TRBJ1-3 TRBV2 ASSERADLSGNTIY
TRBJ1-2 TRBV6-2/TRBV6-3 ASSYSRTGGNYGYT
TRBJ2-5 TRBV7-7 ASSLAPGQQETQY
TRBJ2-7 TRBV4-1 ASSRRLTSYEQY
TRBJ1-1 TRBV12-3/TRBV12-4 ASTLNTEAF